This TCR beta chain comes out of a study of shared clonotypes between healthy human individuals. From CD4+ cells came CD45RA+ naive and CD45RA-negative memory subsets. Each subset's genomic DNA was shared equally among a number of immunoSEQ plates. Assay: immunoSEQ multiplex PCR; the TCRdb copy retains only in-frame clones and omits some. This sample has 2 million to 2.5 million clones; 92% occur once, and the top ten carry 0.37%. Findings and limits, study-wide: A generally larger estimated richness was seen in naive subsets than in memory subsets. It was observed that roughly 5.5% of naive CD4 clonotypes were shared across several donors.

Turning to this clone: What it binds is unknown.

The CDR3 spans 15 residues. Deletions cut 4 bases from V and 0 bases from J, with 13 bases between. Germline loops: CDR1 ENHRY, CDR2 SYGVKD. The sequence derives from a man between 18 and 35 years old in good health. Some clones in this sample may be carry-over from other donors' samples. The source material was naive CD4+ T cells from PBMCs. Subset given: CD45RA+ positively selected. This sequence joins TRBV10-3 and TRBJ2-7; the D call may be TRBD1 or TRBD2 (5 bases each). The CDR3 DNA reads TGTGCCATCAGTGGCGAGGGGATCACCTCCTACGAGCAGTACTTC. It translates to CAISGEGITSYEQYF.